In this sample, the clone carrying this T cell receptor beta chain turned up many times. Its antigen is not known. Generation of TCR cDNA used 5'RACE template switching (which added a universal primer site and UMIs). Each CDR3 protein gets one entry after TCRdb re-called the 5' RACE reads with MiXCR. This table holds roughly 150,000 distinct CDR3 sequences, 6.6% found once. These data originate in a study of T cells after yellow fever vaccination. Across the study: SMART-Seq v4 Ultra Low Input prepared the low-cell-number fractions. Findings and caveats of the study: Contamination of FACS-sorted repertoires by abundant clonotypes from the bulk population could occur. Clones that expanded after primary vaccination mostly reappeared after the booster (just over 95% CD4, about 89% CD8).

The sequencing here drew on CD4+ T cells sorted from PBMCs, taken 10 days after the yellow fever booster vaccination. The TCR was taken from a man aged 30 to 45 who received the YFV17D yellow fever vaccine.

CDR3 sequence (DNA): TGTGCCAGCCTTATGAGCGGCCTACGGGAGCAGTACTTC. It translates to CASLMSGLREQYF. The chain recombines TRBV12-3 or TRBV12-4 with TRBJ2-7, with a weak D call TRBD2 (5 bases). The V gene lost 8 bases and the J gene lost 7 bases, with 18 bases spanning the gap. There are 13 residues in the CDR3.